This T cell receptor beta chain was sequenced for a study of T cells after yellow fever vaccination. In TCRdb, the 5' RACE reads were re-called with MiXCR into one record per CDR3 protein. The data contain about 260,000 distinct CDR3 sequences, around 5.3% of them singletons. This CDR3 contains 14 residues. CDR1 and CDR2 (germline): SGHAT, FQNNGV. The V and J ends lost 1 base and 5 bases respectively, with 9 bases between them. This receptor was identified in a man younger than 35 who received the YFV17D yellow fever vaccine. The chain links TRBV11-2 to TRBJ2-1, with D unresolved. Source: CD4+ T cells sorted from PBMCs, taken on the day of the yellow fever booster vaccination. The CDR3 loop is CASSLGGNHNEQFF. The CDR3 DNA is TGTGCCAGCAGCTTAGGGGGTAACCACAATGAGCAGTTCTTC.